This T cell receptor beta chain was retrieved from a study of early T cells in non-severe SARS-CoV-2 infection. Study overall: The input, bulk RNA from unsorted whole blood, was sequenced, and chains were unpaired. Broader study findings: Lookups in VDJdb leaned toward anti-spike CD8 responses and missed private and CD4 specificities.

Ten or more counts support this clonotype. The antigen is undetermined. Researchers attached unique molecular identifiers to individual cDNA molecules. Each CDR3 protein gets one entry after TCRdb re-called the 5' RACE reads with MiXCR. The sample lists about 67,000 distinct CDR3 sequences; 11% were seen once. The V gene's germline CDR1 is DFQATT and CDR2 SNEGSKA (reference sequence). This CDR3 is 12 amino acids long. Material: whole blood. This clonotype was obtained from an adult who was a healthcare worker with PCR-confirmed SARS-CoV-2 infection or an uninfected control (not recorded which). The chain is built from TRBV20-1 and TRBJ1-2, with D unclear. In DNA, the CDR3 is TGCAGCATACCATCGGATAACTATGGCTACACCTTC. Translating gives CSIPSDNYGYTF.